The 27 T cell receptor beta chains below were found in one sample sequenced in a study of blood T cell repertoires in COVID-19. Using immunoSEQ multiplex PCR, the repertoire was profiled, and TCRdb retains in-frame clones only, with some absent. The data contain under 55,000 clones, just over 85% of them seen just once; the ten biggest clones take up around 28%. The specimen was peripheral blood. These receptors were collected from a human donor in a cohort sampled during active COVID-19.

The J gene is TRBJ1-2, the V gene TRBV5-1, with 10 bases that match TRBD1. Germline CDR1 SGHRS, CDR2 YFSETQ. This CDR3 has 15 amino acids. The junction had 6 bases not matched to a gene; V was cut back by 3 bases and J by 4 bases. CDR3 protein: CASSWIGTGAYGYTF. CDR3 nucleotide sequence: TGCGCCAGCAGCTGGATCGGGACAGGGGCCTATGGCTACACCTTC.

V is TRBV7-8 and J is TRBJ1-3, with TRBD1 as a possible D gene (6 bases). V gave up 6 bases and J gave up 3 bases, with 12 bases separating them. Germline lookup yields CDR1 SGHVS and CDR2 FQNEAQ. The CDR3 runs to 14 residues. The DNA for the CDR3 is TGTGCCAGCAGTTATCGGACAGATGGAAACACCATATATTTT. Translated: CASSYRTDGNTIYF.

This clone was counted a single time. The V call is TRBV19, the J call TRBJ1-2; D not resolved. The germline V and J ends were trimmed by 3 bases and 4 bases, with 9 bases remaining between them. Germline V gene lookup returns CDR1 LNHDA and CDR2 SQIVND (reference sequence). This CDR3 comprises 13 residues. The CDR3: CASSIDITYGYTF. CDR3 sequence (DNA): TGTGCCAGTAGTATTGACATTACCTATGGCTACACCTTC.

This sequence joins TRBV7-9 and TRBJ1-1; 7 bases align to TRBD1. Germline V gene data show CDR1 as SEHNR and CDR2 as FQNEAQ (reference sequence). The CDR3 runs 14 residues. With V trimmed by 5 bases and J by 4 bases, 7 bases remained unmatched. The CDR3: CASSPSQGGTEAFF. In DNA, the CDR3 is TGTGCCAGCAGCCCGAGTCAGGGGGGCACTGAAGCTTTCTTT.

This chain joins TRBV6-5 and TRBJ2-6; D not resolved. Germline loops: CDR1 MNHEY, CDR2 SVGAGI. This CDR3 has 13 amino acids. V dropped 6 bases and J dropped 0 bases, with 3 bases sitting between them. DNA of the CDR3: TGTGCCAGCAGCCGCTCTGGGGCCAACGTCCTGACTTTC. This encodes CASSRSGANVLTF.

The genes are TRBV18 and TRBJ1-1, with D tentatively TRBD1 (6 bases). V shed 1 base and J shed 2 bases, with 8 bases lying between them. CDR1 and CDR2 from the germline V gene are KGHSH and LQKENI. CDR3 size: 14 residues. DNA for the CDR3: TGTGCCAGCTCACCACAGGGGGTTAACACTGAAGCTTTCTTT. This codes for CASSPQGVNTEAFF.

This clone was seen just once. The chain is built from TRBV2 and TRBJ2-7, with 10 nucleotides matching TRBD1. There are 14 residues in the CDR3. Germline lookup yields CDR1 SNHLY and CDR2 FYNNEI. The V gene end was trimmed by 5 bases and the J gene end by 4 bases; junction bases not matched to a gene: 5. The DNA of the CDR3 is TGTGCCAGCAGTTCGACAGGGGGCTGGTACGAGCAGTACTTC. This translates into CASSSTGGWYEQYF.

V and J are TRBV29-1 and TRBJ1-2; the D gene is possibly TRBD1 (5 bases). The CDR3 covers 12 residues. V was trimmed by 4 bases and J by 5 bases, leaving 11 bases between them. The germline CDR1 and CDR2 sequences are SQVTM and ANQGSEA. The DNA for the CDR3 is TGCAGCGTTGGAAGCAGGGCGTATGGCTACACCTTC. The encoded protein is CSVGSRAYGYTF. The full variable domain, completed using reference TRBV29-1 and TRBJ1-2, is SAVISQKPSRDICQRGTSLTIQCQVDSQVTMMFWYRQQPGQSLTLIATANQGSEATYESGFVIDKFPISRPNLTFSTLTVSNMSPEDSSIYLCSVGSRAYGYTFGSGTRLTVV.

The chain has TRBV29-1 and TRBJ1-1; TRBD1 might be the D (6 bases). Germline CDR1 is SQVTM and CDR2 is ANQGSEA. The germline V and J ends were trimmed by 7 bases and 1 base, with 16 bases remaining between them. The CDR3 consists of 14 residues. The CDR3 DNA follows: TGCAGCGCCCGAGGGCAGGGGTCGAACACTGAAGCTTTCTTT. Protein: CSARGQGSNTEAFF.

The rearrangement uses TRBV10-1 and TRBJ1-1; 7 positions match TRBD1. V gave up 3 bases and J gave up 0 bases; unmatched junction bases: 1. This CDR3 spans 14 amino acids. Germline CDR1 reads WNHNN; CDR2 reads SYGVQD (reference sequence). The CDR3 protein is CASSDRGLNTEAFF. DNA for the CDR3: TGCGCCAGCAGTGATAGGGGGCTGAACACTGAAGCTTTCTTT.

The chain combines TRBV28 with TRBJ2-1, with TRBD1 matching over 9 bases. J was trimmed by 6 bases and V by 6 bases; bases with no gene match: 9. This CDR3 is built from 15 residues. CDR1 is MDHEN and CDR2 is SYDVKM in the germline V gene. CDR3: CASSPQTGGSNEQFF. The CDR3 DNA follows: TGTGCCAGCAGCCCCCAGACAGGGGGGAGCAATGAGCAGTTCTTC. Full variable domain (outside the CDR3, taken from reference TRBV28 and TRBJ2-1): DVKVTQSSRYLVKRTGEKVFLECVQDMDHENMFWYRQDPGLGLRLIYFSYDVKMKEKGDIPEGYSVSREKKERFSLILESASTNQTSMYLCASSPQTGGSNEQFFGPGTRLTVL.

The J gene is TRBJ2-7, the V gene TRBV21-1; the table's D call, TRBD1, was not checked against the DNA. TRBV21-1 has pseudogene status. CDR3 length equals 14 residues. The CDR3 protein is CASRQQVLSYEQYF. The DNA for the CDR3 is TGTGCCAGCAGACAGCAGGTACTTTCCTACGAGCAGTACTTC.

V usage is TRBV21-1 and J usage is TRBJ2-7; the DNA was not compared with TRBD1, the D call given in the table. TRBV21-1 is reported as a pseudogene. The CDR3 loop spans 16 amino acids. CDR3 sequence reads: CASSKEGESGPYEQYF. The CDR3 DNA sequence: TGTGCCAGCAGCAAAGAGGGGGAAAGCGGTCCCTACGAGCAGTACTTC.

The CDR3 DNA reads as TGTGCCAGCAGCGTAGATGGTAGACTTGGAGGGGTAGACAATGAGCAGTTCTTC. It codes for CASSVDGRLGGVDNEQFF. The rearrangement links TRBV9 to TRBJ2-1, with a weak D call TRBD2 (6 bases). Germline CDR1 and CDR2: SGDLS and YYNGEE. CDR3 length: 18 amino acids. Trimming left V 0 bases short and J 5 bases short, with 21 bases between.

In its sample, this clone was seen a few times. The chain links TRBV29-1 to TRBJ2-1; D perhaps matches TRBD2 (6 bases). The CDR3 totals 14 residues. V was shortened by 6 bases and J by 0 bases, with 12 bases between the two germline ends. The germline CDR1 and CDR2 sequences are SQVTM and ANQGSEA. This CDR3 is CSVTLEGSYNEQFF. As DNA, the CDR3 is TGCAGCGTGACTTTGGAGGGCTCCTACAATGAGCAGTTCTTC.

V and J are TRBV6-5 and TRBJ2-7; D possibly corresponds to TRBD1 (5 bases). V lost 8 bases to trimming and J lost 2 bases, with 16 bases between them. The CDR3 is 14 amino acids. Germline V lookup: CDR1 MNHEY, CDR2 SVGAGI. The CDR3 sequence: CASFITGVPYEQYF. In DNA form, the CDR3 reads TGTGCCAGCTTCATAACAGGAGTACCCTACGAGCAGTACTTC.

The chain employs TRBV4-1 and TRBJ1-6; D is ambiguous. Per the germline V gene, CDR1 is MGHRA and CDR2 is YSYEKL. The V end was cut by 0 bases, the J end by 6 bases, with 12 bases between. The CDR3 length is 16 residues. The CDR3 sequence is CASSQDTAKPNSPLHF. CDR3 bases: TGCGCCAGCAGCCAAGACACCGCGAAACCTAATTCACCCCTCCACTTT.

The chain links TRBV19 to TRBJ1-2; 7 bases line up with TRBD1. The V segment lost 8 bases and the J segment 6 bases; nucleotides outside the gene matches: 6. Germline V gene sequence: CDR1 LNHDA, CDR2 SQIVND (reference sequence). The CDR3 length is 12 residues. The CDR3 sequence: CASSTGVDGYTF. The DNA for the CDR3 is TGTGCCAGTTCCACAGGGGTAGATGGCTACACCTTC.

This clone was counted a few times. This sequence joins TRBV3-1 (or the pseudogene TRBV3-2) and TRBJ2-4; D not certain. Trimming pared 1 base from V and 13 bases from J, leaving 8 bases between. The CDR3 runs 11 residues. Germline V lookup: CDR1 LGHDT, CDR2 YNNKEL (reference sequence). The CDR3 DNA reads TGTGCCAGCAGCCAAGGAGGCCACCAGTACTTC. Amino acids: CASSQGGHQYF.

V is TRBV19 and J is TRBJ1-2, with 9 bases aligning to TRBD1. After removal of 10 bases from V and 4 bases from J, the junction contained 10 bases not matched to a gene. Germline values: CDR1 LNHDA, CDR2 SQIVND (reference sequence). There are 14 residues in the CDR3. The CDR3 loop reads CATQQGARVYGYTF. DNA of the CDR3: TGTGCCACTCAACAGGGGGCTCGGGTCTATGGCTACACCTTC.

This clone was counted once. The J gene is TRBJ2-5, the V gene TRBV5-1, with 9 bases that match TRBD1. The CDR3 spans 15 residues. Germline CDR1 reads SGHRS; CDR2 reads YFSETQ. Trimming at V came to 5 bases and at J to 1 base, leaving 6 bases not matched to a gene. The CDR3 reads CASRMGTGSQETQYF. In DNA, the CDR3 is TGCGCCAGCAGGATGGGGACAGGGTCCCAAGAGACCCAGTACTTC. Using reference TRBV5-1 and TRBJ2-5 for the parts outside the CDR3, the full variable domain is KAGVTQTPRYLIKTRGQQVTLSCSPISGHRSVSWYQQTPGQGLQFLFEYFSETQRNKGNFPGRFSGRQFSNSRSEMNVSTLELGDSALYLCASRMGTGSQETQYFGPGTRLLVL.

In this sample, this clone turned up once. The rearrangement joins TRBV13 to TRBJ1-2; TRBD1 matches at 9 bases. V lost 4 bases to trimming and J lost 4 bases; unmatched junction nucleotides: 4. The CDR3 is 14 amino acids. Germline CDR1 PRHDT, CDR2 FYEKMQ (reference sequence). CDR3 in DNA: TGTGCCAGCAGCTCGGGACAGGGAAGCTATGGCTACACCTTC. Translated, it gives CASSSGQGSYGYTF.

V usage is TRBV29-1 and J usage is TRBJ2-1; perhaps TRBD2 as D (6 bases). There are 13 residues in the CDR3. Trimming took off 7 bases at V and 6 bases at J, with 16 bases between the two ends. The germline V gene has CDR1 SQVTM and CDR2 ANQGSEA. CDR3 sequence: CSGRLVSGNEQFF. CDR3 DNA sequence: TGCAGCGGTAGACTAGTCTCGGGCAATGAGCAGTTCTTC.

V usage is TRBV7-3 and J usage is TRBJ2-6; D not resolved. Germline-derived CDR1 and CDR2 are SGHTA and FQGTGA. This CDR3 spans 14 amino acids. V lost 4 bases, J lost 0 bases, and 4 bases lay in between. CDR3 residues: CASSSNSGANVLTF. The CDR3 nucleotides are TGTGCCAGCAGCTCCAACTCTGGGGCCAACGTCCTGACTTTC. The complete variable domain, with remaining parts taken from reference TRBV7-3 and TRBJ2-6, reads GAGVSQTPSNKVTEKGKYVELRCDPISGHTALYWYRQSLGQGPEFLIYFQGTGAADDSGLPNDRFFAVRPEGSVSTLKIQRTERGDSAVYLCASSSNSGANVLTFGAGSRLTVL.

The chain is built from TRBV7-9 and TRBJ2-1; 8 bases are a match to TRBD2. Trimming took 3 bases from V and 4 from J; bases not matched to a gene: 5. The germline V gene has CDR1 SEHNR and CDR2 FQNEAQ (reference sequence). The CDR3 has 15 amino acids. CDR3 in DNA: TGTGCCAGCAGCTTCTCCGCTAGCGGGTACAATGAGCAGTTCTTC. It codes for CASSFSASGYNEQFF.

J is TRBJ1-4 and V is TRBV4-1; 10 nucleotides align to TRBD1. The CDR3 contains 18 residues. Trimming removed 5 bases from V and 8 bases from J; junction bases left unmatched: 17. Germline-derived CDR1 and CDR2 are MGHRA and YSYEKL. The CDR3: CASSAPGQGWEIGEKLFF. The CDR3 DNA reads as TGCGCCAGCAGCGCGCCGGGACAGGGGTGGGAGATAGGAGAAAAACTGTTTTTT.

The V gene is TRBV12-3 or TRBV12-4, the J gene TRBJ2-7, with D perhaps TRBD2 (5 bases). V was shortened by 6 bases and J by 1 base, with 10 bases between the two germline ends. This CDR3 has 13 residues. DNA of the CDR3: TGTGCCAGCAGCCAGCGGAGATCCTACGAGCAGTACTTC. Protein: CASSQRRSYEQYF.